Below, 7 T cell receptor beta chains from the same sample are listed, as sequenced in a study of CD8+CD57+ T cells in acquired aplastic anemia. Genomic DNA acted as the template from which TCR beta VDJ combination and CDR3 sequence profiling were carried out. A single record per CDR3 protein comes from TCRdb applying MiXCR to the reads. This table holds about 120,000 distinct CDR3 sequences, 50% to 60% found once. Selection for sequencing was limited to patients who had shown CD8+CD57+ cell expansion by flow cytometry. The sample consisted of sorted CD4+, CD8+, or CD8+CD57+ T cells (not recorded which) from PBMCs. The receptors were gathered from a human donor with aplastic anemia.

This clonotype was seen ten or more times. The rearrangement uses TRBV9 and TRBJ1-6; 9 bases fit TRBD1. In germline, CDR1 is SGDLS, CDR2 YYNGEE. The CDR3 extends over 16 amino acids. V gave up 3 bases and J gave up 8 bases; unmatched junction bases: 9. This CDR3 is CASSASTRTGDSPLHF. The CDR3 coding sequence is TGTGCCAGCAGCGCCTCCACCCGGACAGGGGATTCACCCCTCCACTTT.

The rearrangement links TRBV29-1 to TRBJ2-7, with no clear D. Germline lookup yields CDR1 SQVTM and CDR2 ANQGSEA. This CDR3 has 13 residues. Trimming took off 4 bases at V and 1 base at J, with 11 bases between the two ends. The CDR3 nucleotides read TGCAGCGTTGTAGACATTCGGTCCTACGAGCAGTACTTC. It specifies CSVVDIRSYEQYF.

Sample share makes this clonotype medium-sized (0.01 to 0.1%). J is TRBJ1-6 and V is TRBV24-1, with D unclear. In germline, CDR1 is KGHDR, CDR2 SFDVKD. CDR3 size: 16 residues. V was shortened by 4 bases and J by 5 bases, with 14 bases between the two germline ends. The CDR3 coding sequence is TGTGCCACCAGTGACCTTGACATAACTCATAATTCACCCCTCCACTTT. As protein: CATSDLDITHNSPLHF.

Points on this clonotype: Relative to the germline gene, one junction end is altered; a read error may explain this. This chain uses TRBV5-1 with TRBJ1-5; 7 positions agree with TRBD1. Germline CDR1 reads SGHRS; CDR2 reads YFSETQ. The length of the CDR3 is 19 residues. CDR3 coding DNA: TGCGCCAGCAGCTACTCGGGACGCAGGGGGGCCTATAGCGATCAGCCCCAGCATTTT. Translating it yields CASSYSGRRGAYSDQPQHF. The complete variable domain, with remaining parts taken from reference TRBV5-1 and TRBJ1-5, reads KAGVTQTPRYLIKTRGQQVTLSCSPISGHRSVSWYQQTPGQGLQFLFEYFSETQRNKGNFPGRFSGRQFSNSRSEMNVSTLELGDSALYLCASSYSGRRGAYSDQPQHFGDGTRLSIL.

The chain has TRBV29-1 and TRBJ2-1; 10 nucleotides match TRBD1. Looked up from germline, CDR1 is SQVTM and CDR2 is ANQGSEA. J lost 0 bases, V lost 7 bases, and 12 bases had no gene match. This CDR3 is built from 17 residues. The CDR3 DNA is TGCAGCGGAACGGGACAGGGGACCCTGAGCTCCTACAATGAGCAGTTCTTC. Translating gives CSGTGQGTLSSYNEQFF.

This clonotype was seen at least ten times. V gene TRBV27 combines with J gene TRBJ2-7; 7 bases are shared with TRBD1. The CDR3 has 13 amino acids. Germline CDR1 and CDR2: MNHEY and SMNVEV (reference sequence). Germline trimming cut 6 bases from V and 6 bases from J; bases unmatched to any gene: 8. Here the CDR3 reads CASRTGIGVEQYF. CDR3 nucleotides: TGTGCCAGCAGGACAGGGATCGGGGTCGAGCAGTACTTC.

This clonotype came up a few times. This sequence joins TRBV7-2 and TRBJ2-7; 7 bases fit TRBD2. The ends lost 4 bases at V and 6 bases at J; junction bases unmatched: 9. Germline CDR1 is SGHTA and CDR2 is FQGNSA. There are 14 residues in the CDR3. CDR3 sequence: CASSSRTGRGEQYF. The CDR3 DNA reads TGTGCCAGCAGCTCCCGGACGGGGAGGGGCGAGCAGTACTTC.